This T cell receptor (beta chain) stems from a study of CD8 T cells in ankylosing spondylitis. Study-wide results and limits: The study identified a TCR beta motif of roughly eight highly homologous variants that appeared characteristic of ankylosing spondylitis blood. In synovial fluid and blood from reactive arthritis, some motif variants were previously reported. Significantly higher representation of disease-linked clones was reported for matched ankylosing spondylitis synovial fluid. Clones linked to disease, bearing a CD8+ phenotype, were relatively rare in peripheral blood.

This clonotype was observed many times. Its antigen remains unidentified. Construction of TCR beta libraries was performed using quantitative 5'-RACE with molecular barcodes. A single record per CDR3 protein comes from TCRdb applying MiXCR to the 5' RACE reads. The sample comprises about 210,000 distinct CDR3 sequences, 6% to 8.5% of which are singletons, and 13% to 15% rests with the top ten. CDR3 length: 15 amino acids. The germline V gene has CDR1 SGDLS and CDR2 YYNGEE. Trimming left V 0 bases short and J 4 bases short, with 13 bases between. This TCR derives from a male donor with ankylosing spondylitis. J is TRBJ1-1 and V is TRBV9; D remains ambiguous. Sample: blood, either unsorted or a sorted T cell fraction (not recorded which). CDR3 nucleotides: TGTGCCAGCAGCGTAGTCTACGGCGAGGCCACTGAAGCTTTCTTT. Amino acids: CASSVVYGEATEAFF.